Listed here are 2 T cell receptor beta chains from one sample, sequenced in a study of cytomegalovirus exposure and HLA in healthy donors. PCR involved 60 Vbeta and 13 Jbeta primers. TCRdb's copy holds only in-frame clones and misses some; the assay was immunoSEQ multiplex PCR. The sample shows 150,000 to 200,000 clones, 60% to 80% of them seen only once. The specimen was PBMCs. These receptors were taken from a man aged 45-65 years in good health and CMV-seropositive.

CDR3 sequence (DNA): TGTGCCAGCAGCCCTAGCGGGGGGGCCGGCGGGGAGCTGTTTTTT. Protein: CASSPSGGAGGELFF. This sequence joins TRBV11-3 and TRBJ2-2, with 12 nucleotides matching TRBD2. The CDR3 has 15 residues. Germline V gene lookup returns CDR1 SGHNT and CDR2 YENEEA. J gave up 7 bases and V 5 bases, and 5 bases lay outside the gene matches.

V gene TRBV2 combines with J gene TRBJ2-1; the D is unclear. The CDR3 consists of 11 residues. V gave up 6 bases and J gave up 6 bases, with 6 bases separating them. CDR1 is SNHLY, CDR2 FYNNEI, per germline. The CDR3 sequence is CASRNSNEQFF. In DNA, the CDR3 is TGTGCCAGCAGAAACAGCAATGAGCAGTTCTTC.